This TCR beta chain derives from a study of blood T cell repertoires in COVID-19. The V end lost 0 bases, the J end lost 4 bases, and 16 bases lay between the germline ends. CDR1 and CDR2 (germline): LGHNA, YNFKEQ. The CDR3 runs 17 residues. As originally analysed: Amplification with reference gene primers provided the estimates of nucleated cell counts. Assay: immunoSEQ multiplex PCR; the TCRdb copy retains only in-frame clones and omits some. For V, J and clone size, that table is used; D and trimming come from the DNA. The repertoire consists of around 40,000 clones, with 79% occurring once and the leading ten covering approximately 23%.

This chain joins TRBV4-2 and TRBJ1-3; a weak D match, TRBD1 (6 bases). The sequencing sample was made of peripheral blood. The receptor comes from a man between 65 and 85 years old with acute or convalescent COVID-19. The CDR3: CASSQDLAGAGGNTIYF. CDR3 DNA sequence: TGTGCCAGCAGCCAAGATCTAGCGGGGGCGGGGGGAAACACCATATATTTT.